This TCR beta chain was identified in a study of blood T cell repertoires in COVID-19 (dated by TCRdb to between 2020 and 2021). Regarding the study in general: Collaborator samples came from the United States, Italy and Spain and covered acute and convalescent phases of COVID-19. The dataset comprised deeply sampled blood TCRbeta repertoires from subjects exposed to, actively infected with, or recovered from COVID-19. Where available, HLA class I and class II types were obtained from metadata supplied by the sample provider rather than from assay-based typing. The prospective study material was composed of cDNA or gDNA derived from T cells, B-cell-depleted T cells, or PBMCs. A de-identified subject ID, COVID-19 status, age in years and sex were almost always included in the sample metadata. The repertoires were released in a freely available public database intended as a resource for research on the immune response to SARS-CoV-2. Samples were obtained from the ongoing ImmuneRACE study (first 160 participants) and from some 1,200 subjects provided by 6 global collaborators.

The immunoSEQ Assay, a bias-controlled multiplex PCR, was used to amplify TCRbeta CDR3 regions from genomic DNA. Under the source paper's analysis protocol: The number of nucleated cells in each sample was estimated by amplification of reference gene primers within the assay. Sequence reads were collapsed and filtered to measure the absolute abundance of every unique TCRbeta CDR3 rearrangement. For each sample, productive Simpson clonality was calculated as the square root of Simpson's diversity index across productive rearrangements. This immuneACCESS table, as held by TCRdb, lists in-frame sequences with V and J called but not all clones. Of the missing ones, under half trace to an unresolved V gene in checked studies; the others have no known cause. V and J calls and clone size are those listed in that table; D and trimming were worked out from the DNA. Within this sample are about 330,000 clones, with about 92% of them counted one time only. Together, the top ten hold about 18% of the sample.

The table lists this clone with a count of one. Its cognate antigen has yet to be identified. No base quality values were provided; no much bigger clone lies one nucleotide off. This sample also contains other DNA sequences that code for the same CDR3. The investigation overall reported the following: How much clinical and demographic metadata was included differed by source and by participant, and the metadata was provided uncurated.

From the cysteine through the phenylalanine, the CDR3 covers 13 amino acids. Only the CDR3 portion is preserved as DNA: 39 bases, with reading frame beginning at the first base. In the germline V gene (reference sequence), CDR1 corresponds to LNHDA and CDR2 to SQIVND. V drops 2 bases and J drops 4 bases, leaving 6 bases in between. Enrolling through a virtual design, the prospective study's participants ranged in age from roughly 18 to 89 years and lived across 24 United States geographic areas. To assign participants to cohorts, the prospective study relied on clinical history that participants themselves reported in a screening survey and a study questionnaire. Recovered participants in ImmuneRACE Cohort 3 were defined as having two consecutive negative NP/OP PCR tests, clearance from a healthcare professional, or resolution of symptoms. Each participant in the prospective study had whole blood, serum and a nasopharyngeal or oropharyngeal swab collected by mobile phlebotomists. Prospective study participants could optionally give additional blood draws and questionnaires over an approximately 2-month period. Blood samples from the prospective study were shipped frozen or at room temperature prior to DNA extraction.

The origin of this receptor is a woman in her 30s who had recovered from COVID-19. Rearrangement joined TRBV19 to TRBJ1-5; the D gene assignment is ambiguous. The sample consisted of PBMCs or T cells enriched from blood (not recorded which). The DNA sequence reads TGTGCCAGTAGTATAAGCGGGAATCAGCCCCAGCATTTT. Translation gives CASSISGNQPQHF.